The entry below gives a single T cell receptor (beta chain) sequence along with its context. It lacks a known antigen. Per-nucleotide qualities are absent, and no much larger clonotype sits a single base away. This specimen comes from a study of blood T cell repertoires in COVID-19 (dated by TCRdb to 2018 to 2021). Some background on the complete study: The collaborator samples originated in the United States, Italy and Spain and spanned the acute and convalescent phases of COVID-19. The material from the prospective study consisted of cDNA or gDNA derived from T cells, B-cell-depleted T cells, or PBMCs. A freely available public database, intended as a resource for researchers studying the immune response to SARS-CoV-2, is where the repertoires were released. Nearly every sample came with metadata listing a de-identified subject ID, COVID-19 status, age in years and sex. Deeply sampled blood TCRbeta repertoires from subjects exposed to, actively infected with, or recovered from COVID-19 were included in the dataset. The samples were drawn from two sources: the first 160 participants of the ongoing ImmuneRACE study, and 1,000 to 1,500 subjects contributed by 6 global collaborators. HLA class I and class II types, where available, came from metadata supplied by the sample provider rather than from assay-based typing. The study at large found these results: The amount of clinical and demographic metadata varied by source and participant and was provided uncurated.

From the cysteine up to the phenylalanine, the CDR3 has a length of 15 residues. Only CDR3 DNA is held: 45 bases, read in frame from base 1. The V end gives up 5 bases and the J end 4 bases, leaving 7 bases in the junction not matched to a gene. CDR1 and CDR2, looked up from the germline V gene, are SQVTM and ANQGSEA. Participants in the prospective study were aged about 18 to 89 years, lived in under 30 United States geographic areas, and enrolled through a virtual design. Cohort assignment in the prospective study relied on participant-reported clinical history from a screening survey and a study questionnaire. Recovered participants in ImmuneRACE Cohort 3 were defined by two consecutive negative NP/OP PCR tests, clearance by a healthcare professional, or resolution of symptoms. Each participant in the prospective study had whole blood, serum and a nasopharyngeal or oropharyngeal swab collected by mobile phlebotomists. Over an approximately two-month period, participants in the prospective study had the option of providing additional blood draws and questionnaires. Prospective study blood samples were shipped either frozen or at room temperature before DNA extraction.

The immunoSEQ Assay, a bias-controlled multiplex PCR, was used to amplify TCRbeta CDR3 regions from genomic DNA. As for how the authors treated the data: The number of nucleated cells in each sample was estimated by amplification of reference gene primers within the assay. To quantify the absolute abundance of each unique TCRbeta CDR3 rearrangement, sequence reads were collapsed and filtered. For each sample, productive Simpson clonality was calculated as the square root of Simpson's diversity index across productive rearrangements. Here the immuneACCESS table is served through TCRdb, limited to in-frame sequences with V and J called. Missing clones are a known gap in these copies; in checked studies unresolved V genes cover under half, and the rest lacks a known reason. Clone size and V and J calls were adopted from that table, with D and trimming inferred from the DNA. Within this sample are more than 300,000 clones, with around 84% of them counted one time only. 10% of the sample is taken by the ten largest.

The sequence joins TRBV29-1 to TRBJ2-3, and 12 junctional nucleotides match TRBD1. The TCR originated in a woman aged 18-30 years who had recovered from COVID-19. The material sequenced was PBMCs or T cells enriched from blood (not recorded which). CDR3 region: CSVTSRDRGPDTQYF. In nucleotides, the sequence is TGCAGCGTTACCTCCCGGGACAGGGGGCCAGATACGCAGTATTTT.